This T cell receptor beta chain was retrieved from a study of monozygotic twins with inflammatory bowel disease. This CDR3 has 12 residues. CDR1 SQVTM and CDR2 ANQGSEA come from the germline V gene. After re-calling the 5' RACE reads, TCRdb lists one entry per CDR3 protein, DNA absent. The listing records 190,000 or so distinct CDR3 sequences. Sample: blood. This chain links TRBV29-1 with TRBJ1-1; the D call from TCRdb, TRBD1, cannot be confirmed without DNA. The TCR was taken from a human donor with ulcerative colitis or Crohn's disease, or a healthy co-twin of an affected twin (not recorded which). The CDR3 protein is CSVRWGATEAFF.